This is a list of T cell receptor beta chains from one sample in a study of blood T cell repertoires in COVID-19. Assay used: immunoSEQ multiplex PCR; TCRdb lists only in-frame clones, some missing. The sample records roughly 140,000 clones, roughly four fifths being singletons. Sequencing was done on a sample of peripheral blood. These receptors all come from a human donor with acute or convalescent COVID-19. The donor label of this sample is uncertain. Both conserved end residues are trimmed from each CDR3. The order of the fields is V gene, J gene, clone size, CDR3 protein. Only part of the rows carry a size: once, few, many, or a class if the clone is expanded.

>TRBV19|TRBJ1-1|NA
ASSIGRQVNTEAF
>TRBV5-1|TRBJ1-4|NA
ASSRQGATNEKLF
>TRBV29-1|TRBJ1-1|NA
SVARPLDTEAF
>TRBV11-2|TRBJ2-3|few
ASSGPGDTQY
>TRBV5-1|TRBJ1-1|few
ASSLLGALGNTEAF
>TRBV18|TRBJ1-3|NA
ASSPYVPESSGNTIY
>TRBV7-8|TRBJ2-2|NA
ASSPYINTGELF
>TRBV11-2|TRBJ1-6|NA
ASSYVDRTNSPLH
>TRBV7-3|TRBJ2-2|NA
ASSLTGLAGNYAGELF
>TRBV6-1|TRBJ1-1|NA
ASSERTGPHRAEAF
>TRBV7-9|TRBJ2-2|few
ASTFRTTNTGELF
>TRBV15|TRBJ1-5|NA
ATSRAPFVWEGREGQPQH
>TRBV7-3|TRBJ2-3|NA
ASSLKGGPSGWNTQY
>TRBV30|TRBJ1-6|NA
AWRQKYNSPLH
>TRBV4-1|TRBJ2-7|NA
ASSFRGEYEQY
>TRBV2|TRBJ1-2|NA
ASRFGQGAYGYT
>TRBV27|TRBJ2-5|NA
ASSGGETQY
>TRBV7-9|TRBJ1-1|NA
ASRSGQGNTEAF
>TRBV12-5|TRBJ1-5|NA
ASGPQGISQPQH
>TRBV6-5|TRBJ2-5|NA
ASRGTGGRETQY
>TRBV19|TRBJ1-1|few
ASSIFGGTEAF
>TRBV27|TRBJ2-4|NA
ASSLTGALAGLGIQY